Presented here are 6 T cell receptor beta chains from one specimen sequenced in a study of blood T cells in healthy people across ages (dated by TCRdb to between 2014 and 2017). Receptors were amplified or captured by 5' RACE. The reads were generated on an Illumina HiSeq 2500. A second about 7 to 11 cycle PCR used a sample-barcoded 5' primer and a J-beta primer mix. TCRdb reprocessing: public reads trimmed at Q25 with fastp, clones called with MiXCR, in-frame beta chains kept. Every entry covers one CDR3 protein and lists the most common genes and DNA from its rows. Across this sample there are approximately 800,000 distinct CDR3 sequences, with about half seen only once. Clones ranked in the top ten supply 15% to 20% of the sample. Sequenced sample: blood. These receptors originate from a man older than 75 in good health.

The CDR3: CASSQGHRQETQYF. CDR3 sequence (DNA): TGTGCCAGCAGCCAAGGGCACAGACAAGAGACCCAGTACTTC. V and J are TRBV3-1 and TRBJ2-5; no firm D call. CDR1 is LGHDT and CDR2 is YNNKEL in the germline V gene (reference sequence). This CDR3 region has 14 residues. The V end lost 1 base, the J end lost 2 bases, and 8 bases lay between the germline ends.

The chain links TRBV4-2 to TRBJ2-1; a possible D gene is TRBD2 (5 bases). The CDR3 totals 16 residues. Germline V lookup: CDR1 LGHNA, CDR2 YNFKEQ. V shed 1 base and J shed 3 bases, with 13 bases lying between them. CDR3 region: CASSQVSGLLYNEQFF. The DNA for the CDR3 is TGTGCCAGCAGCCAAGTGTCAGGACTTCTCTACAATGAGCAGTTCTTC.

This chain joins TRBV29-1 and TRBJ1-3; possible D gene TRBD1, 6 bases. The germline V gene has CDR1 SQVTM and CDR2 ANQGSEA. Trimming removed 6 bases at V and 8 bases at J, with 17 bases between. The CDR3 covers 13 residues. The CDR3 DNA sequence: TGCAGCGTCAGCCAGGGGTACGGAGACACCATATATTTT. Its protein is CSVSQGYGDTIYF.

This clonotype was counted a few times. The V and J genes are TRBV7-9 and TRBJ2-1; D could derive from TRBD1 or TRBD2 (7 bases each). This CDR3 comprises 15 residues. Germline loops: CDR1 SEHNR, CDR2 FQNEAQ (reference sequence). V lost 5 bases to trimming and J lost 2 bases, with 13 bases between them. The CDR3 reads CASSQGGSPYNEQFF. The CDR3 nucleotides are TGTGCCAGCAGCCAGGGGGGGTCCCCCTACAATGAGCAGTTCTTC.

The chain has TRBV2 and TRBJ2-1; maybe TRBD1 (5 bases). The germline V and J ends were trimmed by 4 bases and 8 bases, with 15 bases remaining between them. The CDR3 extends over 14 amino acids. Germline V lookup: CDR1 SNHLY, CDR2 FYNNEI. For the CDR3, the DNA is TGTGCCAGCAGTGTTGGGCCCTCCAGGGATGAGCAGTTCTTC. Protein product: CASSVGPSRDEQFF.

The CDR3 is CASSLSPGSQEKLFF. CDR3 DNA sequence: TGCGCCAGCAGCCTATCCCCCGGCAGCCAGGAAAAACTGTTTTTT. The chain links TRBV5-1 to TRBJ1-4; no reliable D call. Germline V gene sequence: CDR1 SGHRS, CDR2 YFSETQ. The CDR3 has 15 residues. V dropped 4 bases and J dropped 8 bases, with 18 bases sitting between them.